The present T cell receptor beta chain was sequenced within a study of T-cell reconstitution after alpha-beta-depleted transplantation in children (dated by TCRdb to about 2016). Describing the broader study: The study quantitatively tracked T-cell immune reconstitution after TCRalphabeta/CD19-depleted allogeneic hematopoietic cell transplantation in children using TCR repertoire profiling.

Summary of the overall study and its limitations: About two months after transplant, the apparently early recovery of alphabetaT-cell counts reportedly depended on just several hundred clones that had expanded rapidly and came from non-depleted graft cells. In some patients, high TCRbeta diversity at day 60 was attributed to recipient T cells and intrathymic progenitors that had survived conditioning. Hyperexpanded clone frequencies declined over subsequent months; after one year, T-cell counts and TCRbeta diversity were mostly attributed to newly produced T cells.

CDR1 KGHDR and CDR2 SFDVKD were looked up in the germline V gene. The CDR3, from cysteine to phenylalanine, totals 14 residues. Only the CDR3 portion is preserved as DNA: 42 bases, with reading frame beginning at the first base. V loses 5 bases, J loses 1 base, and the germline ends lie 10 bases apart. Read against the paper, the sample's treatment or condition label means: allogeneic hematopoietic cell transplantation with graft depleted of TCRalphabeta T cells and CD19 B cells. TCRalphabeta/CD19-depleted allogeneic hematopoietic cell grafts were given to the transplant recipients, all of whom were children. As regards this clonotype: This clone's antigen is unknown. Within one base of it there is no much larger clone, and no base qualities were kept.

The library was built by means of PCR. Sequencing was performed on an Illumina HiSeq 2500. TCR libraries were prepared with molecular barcoding, using unique molecular identifiers to normalize TCRbeta repertoire quantification. The public reads were run again by TCRdb, first through fastp at Q25 and then through MiXCR, and only productive beta chains were kept. A single entry per CDR3 protein holds the most common genes and DNA from its merged rows. A total of just over 950,000 distinct CDR3 sequences appear in this sample, under 30% of them only once. The top ten constitute roughly 31% of the sample.

This receptor was taken from a boy younger than two who had a stem cell transplant for SCID, so the T cells may come from the graft donor. This chain joins TRBV24-1 to TRBJ1-1; perhaps TRBD1 is the D gene, with 6 bases matching. The material was PBMCs, mostly from graft donor cells, obtained 360 days after TCRalphabeta/CD19-depleted stem cell transplant. CDR3 sequence: CATSVGDTNTEAFF. In nucleotides, the sequence is TGTGCCACCAGTGTCGGGGACACGAACACTGAAGCTTTCTTT.